This T cell receptor (beta chain) was obtained from a study of blood T cell repertoires in COVID-19. Profiled with immunoSEQ multiplex PCR; TCRdb holds only in-frame clones, not every one. The profile shows around 290,000 clones, approximately 86% of them singletons. The germline CDR1 and CDR2 sequences are MDHEN and SYDVKM. Trimming removed 2 bases at V and 5 bases at J, with 10 bases between. CDR3 length: 13 amino acids. Cohort placement rested on clinical history that participants reported themselves. Two negative PCRs, clearance, or symptom resolution were required of recovered Cohort 3 donors. The clonotype was recovered from a woman younger than 35 who had recovered from COVID-19. This chain connects TRBV28 to TRBJ2-7, with a possible D match to TRBD1 (5 bases). Sequenced material: PBMCs or T cells enriched from blood (not recorded which). The CDR3 DNA sequence: TGTGCCAGCAGTTTAAGGGGTTGGAACGAGCAGTACTTC. Translating gives CASSLRGWNEQYF. The full variable domain, its missing parts supplied by reference TRBV28 and TRBJ2-7, is DVKVTQSSRYLVKRTGEKVFLECVQDMDHENMFWYRQDPGLGLRLIYFSYDVKMKEKGDIPEGYSVSREKKERFSLILESASTNQTSMYLCASSLRGWNEQYFGPGTRLTVT.